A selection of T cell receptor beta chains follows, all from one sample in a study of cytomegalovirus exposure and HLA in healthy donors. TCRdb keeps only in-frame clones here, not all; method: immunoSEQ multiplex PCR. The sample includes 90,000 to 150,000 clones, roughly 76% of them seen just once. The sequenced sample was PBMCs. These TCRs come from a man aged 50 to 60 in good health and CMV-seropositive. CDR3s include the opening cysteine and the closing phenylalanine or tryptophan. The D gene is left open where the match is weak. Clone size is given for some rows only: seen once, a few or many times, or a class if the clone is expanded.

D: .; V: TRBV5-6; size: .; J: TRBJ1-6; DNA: TGTGCCAGCAGCTGGCGAGAGCGGGCTTCACCCCTCCACTTT; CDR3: CASSWRERASPLHF
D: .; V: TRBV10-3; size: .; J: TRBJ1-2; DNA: TGTGCCATCAGTGGTGTCAGCGACTATGGCTACACCTTC; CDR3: CAISGVSDYGYTF
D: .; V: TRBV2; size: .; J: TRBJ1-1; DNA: TGTGCCAGCAGCTCCAGGGGTGATTGGAACACTGAAGCTTTCTTT; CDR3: CASSSRGDWNTEAFF
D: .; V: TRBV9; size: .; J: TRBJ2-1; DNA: TGTGCCAGCAGCGTAGCGGGGGGGGTGGGACAGGGTACTCTCAATGAGCAGTTCTTC; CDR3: CASSVAGGVGQGTLNEQFF
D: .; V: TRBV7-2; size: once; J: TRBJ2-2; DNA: TGTGCCAGCAGCTTAGTGGGGGGGGCCTCGAGCACCGGGGAGCTGTTTTTT; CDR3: CASSLVGGASSTGELFF
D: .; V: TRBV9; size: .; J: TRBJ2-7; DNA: TGTGCCAGCAGCGTAGTAAGCAGGAACTACGAGCAGTACTTC; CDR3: CASSVVSRNYEQYF
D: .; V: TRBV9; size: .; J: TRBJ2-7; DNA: TGTGCCAGCAGCGTAGGTTATACAGGATCCGAGCAGTACTTC; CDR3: CASSVGYTGSEQYF
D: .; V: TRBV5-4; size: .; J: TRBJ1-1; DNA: TGTGCCAGCAGCTTGGCCAAAGAGGGTGACACTGAAGCTTTCTTT; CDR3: CASSLAKEGDTEAFF
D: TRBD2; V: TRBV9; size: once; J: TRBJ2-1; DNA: TGTGCCAGCAGCGTAGAGGGACTAGCGGGGAATGGTGAGCAGTTCTTC; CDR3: CASSVEGLAGNGEQFF
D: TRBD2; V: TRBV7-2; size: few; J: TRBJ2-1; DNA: TGTGCCAGCAGCTTATCAAGCGGGAGCCATGAGCAGTTCTTC; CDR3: CASSLSSGSHEQFF
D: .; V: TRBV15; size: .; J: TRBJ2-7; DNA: TGTGCCACCAGCCACCTATCCCCCGGGGAGCAGTACTTC; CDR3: CATSHLSPGEQYF